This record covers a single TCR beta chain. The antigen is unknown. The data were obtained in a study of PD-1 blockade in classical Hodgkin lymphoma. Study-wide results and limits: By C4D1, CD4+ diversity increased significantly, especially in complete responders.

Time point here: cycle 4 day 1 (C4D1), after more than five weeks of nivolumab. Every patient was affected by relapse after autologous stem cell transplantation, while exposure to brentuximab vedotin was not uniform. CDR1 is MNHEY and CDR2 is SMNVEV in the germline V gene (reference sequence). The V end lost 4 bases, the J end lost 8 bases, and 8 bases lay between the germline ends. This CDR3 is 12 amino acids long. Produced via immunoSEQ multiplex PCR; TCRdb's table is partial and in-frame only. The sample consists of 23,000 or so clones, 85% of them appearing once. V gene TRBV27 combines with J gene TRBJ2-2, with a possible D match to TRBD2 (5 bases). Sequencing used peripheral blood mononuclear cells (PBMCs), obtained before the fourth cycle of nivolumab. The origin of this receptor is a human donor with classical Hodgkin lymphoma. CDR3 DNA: TGTGCCAGCAGTTACGGGGAGGGGGAGCTGTTTTTT. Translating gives CASSYGEGELFF.